Each of the 8 T cell receptor beta chains below was sequenced from the same sample in a study of T cell changes during pregnancy in multiple sclerosis (dated by TCRdb to 2018 to 2020). The library was prepared using the immunoSEQ multiplex PCR assay. TCRdb re-hosts the immuneACCESS table, in-frame sequences only. Its copies lack some clones; in the studies checked, an unresolved V gene accounts for under half of them, and the cause for the rest is not known. The sample table shows some 74,000 clones, and over 85% are seen once. The ten largest make up over 3.5% of the sample. Sequenced material: peripheral blood, taken after pregnancy. The receptor source for this set is a female donor in good health, enrolled as a control in a pregnancy study.

The CDR3 sequence is CAISGDNSYEQYF. CDR3 coding DNA: TGTGCCATCAGTGGGGACAACTCCTACGAGCAGTACTTC. V gene TRBV10-3 combines with J gene TRBJ2-7; D is possibly TRBD1 (6 bases). CDR1 is ENHRY, CDR2 SYGVKD, per germline. CDR3 size: 13 residues. V was shortened by 4 bases and J by 0 bases, with 7 bases between the two germline ends.

V is TRBV28 and J is TRBJ2-3, with D tentatively TRBD2 (5 bases). The CDR3 loop spans 14 amino acids. Germline V gene lookup returns CDR1 MDHEN and CDR2 SYDVKM. Trimming took 2 bases from V and 2 from J, leaving 8 bases between them. CDR3 residues: CASSLASYTDTQYF. In DNA form, the CDR3 reads TGTGCCAGCAGTTTAGCTAGCTACACAGATACGCAGTATTTT. The full variable domain, with the rest looked up from reference TRBV28 and TRBJ2-3, is DVKVTQSSRYLVKRTGEKVFLECVQDMDHENMFWYRQDPGLGLRLIYFSYDVKMKEKGDIPEGYSVSREKKERFSLILESASTNQTSMYLCASSLASYTDTQYFGPGTRLTVL.

The gene calls are TRBV9 and TRBJ2-3, with a weak D call TRBD1 (5 bases). Germline CDR1 reads SGDLS; CDR2 reads YYNGEE. The V end lost 0 bases, the J end lost 6 bases, and 5 bases lay between the germline ends. CDR3 length equals 12 residues. CDR3 residues: CASSVEGDTQYF. In DNA, the CDR3 is TGTGCCAGCAGCGTAGAGGGGGATACGCAGTATTTT.

The chain uses TRBV11-3 and TRBJ2-1; no clear D. Trimming cost V 0 bases and J 10 bases, with 10 bases left between them. The CDR3 is 13 amino acids. Germline V CDR1 and CDR2: SGHNT, YENEEA. This CDR3 reads CASSLDTPHEQFF. The CDR3 DNA follows: TGTGCCAGCAGCTTAGATACTCCCCACGAGCAGTTCTTC. Full variable domain (rest looked up from reference TRBV11-3 and TRBJ2-1): EAGVVQSPRYKIIEKKQPVAFWCNPISGHNTLYWYLQNLGQGPELLIRYENEEAVDDSQLPKDRFSAERLKGVDSTLKIQPAELGDSAVYLCASSLDTPHEQFFGPGTRLTVL.

J is TRBJ2-1 and V is TRBV2, with D possibly being TRBD2 (6 bases). The CDR3 extends over 16 amino acids. Germline-derived CDR1 and CDR2 are SNHLY and FYNNEI. The V gene lost 2 bases and the J gene lost 0 bases, with 11 bases spanning the gap. Written as DNA, the CDR3 is TGTGCCAGCAGTGAAATTTACGGGAGCTCCTACAATGAGCAGTTCTTC. Amino acids: CASSEIYGSSYNEQFF.

This clone was observed a single time. The V and J genes are TRBV5-6 and TRBJ1-4; D is unresolved. Germline loops: CDR1 SGHDT, CDR2 YYEEEE. V lost 0 bases and J 5 bases, leaving 17 bases between the germline ends. The CDR3 totals 17 residues. The CDR3, as DNA: TGTGCCAGCAGCTTGGCCCTCCTTCGGGGTCGAAATGAAAAACTGTTTTTT. The encoded protein is CASSLALLRGRNEKLFF.

The chain couples TRBV7-2 to TRBJ1-2, with 7 bases identical to TRBD1. Germline loops: CDR1 SGHTA, CDR2 FQGNSA. The V segment lost 2 bases and the J segment 3 bases; nucleotides outside the gene matches: 3. The CDR3 loop spans 14 amino acids. For the CDR3, the DNA is TGTGCCAGCAGCTTATTCACAGGGGACTATGGCTACACCTTC. Protein sequence: CASSLFTGDYGYTF. The whole variable domain, filled in from reference TRBV7-2 and TRBJ1-2, reads GAGVSQSPSNKVTEKGKDVELRCDPISGHTALYWYRQSLGQGLEFLIYFQGNSAPDKSGLPSDRFSAERTGGSVSTLTIQRTQQEDSAVYLCASSLFTGDYGYTFGSGTRLTVV.

With respect to this clone: Other nucleotide sequences in the sample specify the same CDR3. The chain combines TRBV5-1 with TRBJ2-1, with D unresolved. The germline CDR1 and CDR2 sequences are SGHRS and YFSETQ. Trimming shortened V by 0 bases and J by 0 bases, and 7 bases separated the two germline ends. This CDR3 spans 15 amino acids. For the CDR3, the DNA is TGCGCCAGCAGCTTGGTAGAGAGCTCCTACAATGAGCAGTTCTTC. Translated: CASSLVESSYNEQFF.